This TCR beta chain originates from a study of T cells after yellow fever vaccination (dated by TCRdb to 2018 to 2020). Some background on the complete study: Using CD3, CD45RA, CCR7 and CD95 staining, memory subsets (EM, EMRA, CM and Tscm) were sorted on a BD FACS Aria III. The SMART-Seq v4 Ultra Low Input RNA kit was used to prepare libraries from fractions with low cell numbers. To follow T-cell clones before and after primary and booster YFV17D yellow fever vaccination, bulk TCR alpha and beta repertoires were sequenced over time. Two healthy male donors, one aged 18 to 30 and one aged 30 to 40 years, made up the cohort. Blood was drawn at multiple timepoints before and after primary and secondary immunization, with bulk PBMC replicates and cell subsets isolated. Memory subsets were sorted on days 0, 15 and 45 and at 18 months after primary vaccination, and on days 0, 15 and 45 after the 30-year booster.

In light of the paper, this sample's treatment or condition label describes: live attenuated yellow fever vaccine strain. A standard Ficoll-Paque protocol was used to isolate PBMCs from peripheral blood. For sorted memory subsets, RNA extraction was done with the RNeasy Micro Kit. General study outcomes and caveats: Computational filtering was required because FACS-sorted repertoires could contain abundant contaminating clonotypes from the bulk population. In the sorted memory subsets on day 0, nearly all vaccine-responding clonotypes were below the level of detection. Because only a couple of donors were included in the study, the extent to which the findings can be generalized is limited. Compared with the primary T-cell response, the secondary T-cell response was weaker but faster, peaking on day 5 rather than day 15. After the booster, most of the clones that had expanded following primary vaccination were detected again (around 95% of CD4 and 80% to 90% of CD8), which suggests that memory was broadly maintained. A small share of clonotypes occurred in both CD4 and CD8 compartments, likely arising from convergent recombination.

Data came from an Illumina NovaSeq 6000. Synthesis of TCR cDNA relied on 5'RACE template switching, a step that introduced a universal primer site along with unique molecular identifiers. cDNA synthesis was primed from both the TCR alpha and TCR beta constant segments. Library amplification involved two PCR steps, and the second step added sample barcodes and sequencing adapters. Libraries were sequenced on Illumina HiSeq 2500 (2x100 bp) or NovaSeq (2x150 bp). The authors' pipeline ran thus. Demultiplexing of reads and collapsing into UMI consensus sequences were performed with MIGEC, and V(D)J alignment was carried out with MiXCR. Vaccine-responding clonotypes were defined with edgeR using replicate PBMC samples, requiring FDR below 0.01 and a log2 fold change above 5 up to day 15. Each bulk clonotype received a CD4 or CD8 identity based on whether the sequenced CD4 or CD8 repertoire contained that clonotype at higher abundance. To estimate how each clone was distributed across memory phenotypes, clonotype frequencies in memory subsets were weighted by the numbers of FACS-sorted cells. TCRdb reworked the public reads: Q25 trimming with fastp, MiXCR clone assembly, productive beta chains retained. Records with the same CDR3 protein are collapsed into one entry carrying the most frequent genes and DNA. These V and J calls originate from TCRdb's pipeline instead of the authors' own analysis. For this sample there are some 15,000 distinct CDR3 sequences; 7.3% appear just once. The ten top clones hold 1.5% to 2% of the sample.

At least ten counts were recorded for this clonotype. Qualities for individual bases were not recorded, and no much larger clone is one base off. From the germline V gene, CDR1 is MGHDK and CDR2 is SYGVNS. There are 12 amino acids in the CDR3, from cysteine to phenylalanine inclusive. Of all the DNA, just the CDR3 is kept, 36 bases in frame from base 1. Unmatched junction bases come to 3, with V trimmed by 6 bases and J by 5 bases. The sequence links TRBV25-1 to TRBJ2-5, and 7 junction bases match TRBD1. Here the sequenced sample was PBMCs, either bulk or a sorted T-cell subset (CD4+, CD8+, memory, or dextramer-sorted; not recorded which), taken on the day of the yellow fever booster vaccination. This TCR was sampled from a man aged 18 to 29 who received the YFV17D yellow fever vaccine. The nucleotides are TGTGCCAGCAGACCGACAGGGGAGACCCAGTACTTC. Translated, this is CASRPTGETQYF.